These 20 T cell receptor beta chains originate from one sample sequenced in a study of T cells in Graves' hyperthyroidism and ophthalmopathy. There were TCR beta CDR3 regions amplified from RNA transcripts. The HTBI primer set was used in a first-round RT-PCR of the TCR CDR3. One entry per CDR3 protein results from TCRdb running MiXCR on the multiplex PCR reads. The table records about 520,000 distinct CDR3 sequences, around a quarter of them present only once. The sequenced sample was blood. All receptors derive from a woman in her thirties with Graves' ophthalmopathy.

This sequence joins TRBV6-1 and TRBJ2-7; TRBD2 is a possible D gene (6 bases). The CDR3 contains 15 residues. Trimming took 7 bases from V and 3 from J, leaving 19 bases between them. Germline-derived CDR1 and CDR2 are MNHNS and SASEGT. CDR3 in amino acids: CASNRGGEGNYEQYF. In DNA, the CDR3 is TGTGCCAGCAACCGAGGCGGGGAAGGAAACTACGAGCAGTACTTC.

This clonotype appeared many times. The V call is TRBV6-2 or TRBV6-3, the J call TRBJ2-7, with 12 bases that match TRBD2. V lost 5 bases, J lost 3 bases, and 11 bases stayed unmatched. The CDR3 runs 17 residues. Per the germline V gene, CDR1 is MNHEY and CDR2 is SVGEGT. The CDR3 nucleotides read TGTGCCAGCAGTCCTCAGACTAGCGGGGGACAATTCTACGAGCAGTACTTC. It translates to CASSPQTSGGQFYEQYF.

This clonotype was counted ten times or more. The chain joins TRBV6-5 to TRBJ2-7; 7 nucleotides line up with TRBD2. This CDR3 has 13 residues. Germline CDR1 reads MNHEY; CDR2 reads SVGAGI. V shed 6 bases and J 5 bases; nucleotides not matched to a gene: 7. The CDR3 is CASRVLASHEQYF. In DNA form, the CDR3 reads TGTGCCAGCAGAGTACTAGCGAGCCACGAGCAGTACTTC.

The rearrangement links TRBV2 to TRBJ2-5; D is undetermined. Germline V gene data show CDR1 as SNHLY and CDR2 as FYNNEI. Trimming shortened V by 3 bases and J by 5 bases, and 13 bases separated the two germline ends. The CDR3 consists of 14 residues. CDR3 loop: CASSDEQRRETQYF. The CDR3 region has the DNA TGTGCCAGCAGTGATGAACAGAGAAGGGAGACCCAGTACTTC. Full variable domain (rest looked up from reference TRBV2 and TRBJ2-5): EPEVTQTPSHQVTQMGQEVILRCVPISNHLYFYWYRQILGQKVEFLVSFYNNEISEKSEIFDDQFSVERPDGSNFTLKIRSTKLEDSAMYFCASSDEQRRETQYFGPGTRLLVL.

This clonotype has at least ten counts. This chain uses TRBV7-8 with TRBJ2-7, with D tentatively TRBD2 (6 bases). Germline CDR1 and CDR2: SGHVS and FQNEAQ. Trimming shortened V by 2 bases and J by 4 bases, and 12 bases separated the two germline ends. This CDR3 spans 14 amino acids. The CDR3 sequence is CASSLKGLGYEQYF. The CDR3, as DNA: TGTGCCAGCAGCTTAAAGGGACTGGGATACGAGCAGTACTTC.

This clonotype was seen more than once but under ten times. A read error may account for a junction end that differs from germline. This chain links TRBV6-5 with TRBJ1-5; D is unresolved. This CDR3 has 14 residues. The germline CDR1 and CDR2 sequences are MNHEY and SVGAGI. CDR3 region: CACSYGPTNQPQHF. The DNA for the CDR3 is TGTGCCTGCAGTTACGGGCCCACGAATCAGCCCCAGCATTTT.

Comments on this clonotype: Its ends do not fully match the called genes, so a read error is possible. The chain carries TRBV20-1 and TRBJ1-2; the D gene is possibly TRBD1 (5 bases). This CDR3 has 14 amino acids. The germline V gene encodes CDR1 DFQATT and CDR2 SNEGSKA (reference sequence). The CDR3 DNA is TGCAGTATGCCATCGGGGCGGGGAGGCTATGGCGACACCTTC. This codes for CSMPSGRGGYGDTF.

The gene calls are TRBV28 and TRBJ1-1; D uncertain. This CDR3 contains 13 residues. V was shortened by 2 bases and J by 7 bases, with 11 bases between the two germline ends. The germline CDR1 and CDR2 sequences are MDHEN and SYDVKM. The CDR3 DNA reads TGTGCCAGCAGTTTAACGGGGTGGAATGAAGCTTTCTTT. Residues: CASSLTGWNEAFF.

This clonotype has at least ten counts. Its ends do not fully match the called genes, so a read error is possible. The chain uses TRBV12-3 or TRBV12-4 and TRBJ1-3; 7 bases fit TRBD1. The CDR3 covers 14 residues. CDR3 loop: CASSLTGVGNTVYF. In DNA, the CDR3 is TGTGCCAGCAGCCTAACAGGGGTCGGAAACACCGTATATTTT.

The chain carries TRBV6-1 and TRBJ2-2; D is unresolved. Trimming took 8 bases from V and 5 from J, leaving 12 bases between them. Looked up from germline, CDR1 is MNHNS and CDR2 is SASEGT. The length of the CDR3 is 13 residues. Here the CDR3 DNA reads TGTGCCAGCGGTAATTACAGAACCGGGGAGCTGTTTTTT. Amino acid sequence: CASGNYRTGELFF.

The table lists this clonotype with many counts. The J gene is TRBJ2-3, the V gene TRBV15, with 12 bases aligning to TRBD2. CDR1 is LNHNV and CDR2 is YYDKDF in the germline V gene (reference sequence). Trimming at V came to 0 bases and at J to 3 bases, leaving 1 base not matched to a gene. This CDR3 has 16 amino acids. CDR3 region: CATSRDLAGGTDTQYF. The CDR3 DNA reads TGTGCCACCAGCAGAGACCTAGCGGGGGGGACAGATACGCAGTATTTT.

The sample holds many counts of this clonotype. V and J are TRBV20-1 and TRBJ1-1; TRBD1 aligns across 7 bases. The V segment lost 3 bases and the J segment 2 bases; nucleotides outside the gene matches: 15. Germline CDR1 DFQATT, CDR2 SNEGSKA (reference sequence). The CDR3 runs to 17 residues. The CDR3 DNA sequence: TGCAGTGCTAGGTTTGTCGGTGGGAACAGGGGAAACACTGAAGCTTTCTTT. Translation gives CSARFVGGNRGNTEAFF.

This clonotype was picked up a small number of times. The V call is TRBV15, the J call TRBJ1-1; possible D gene TRBD1, 6 bases. The CDR3 has 14 residues. The germline CDR1 and CDR2 sequences are LNHNV and YYDKDF (reference sequence). V lost 2 bases to trimming and J lost 3 bases, with 10 bases between them. Here the CDR3 DNA reads TGTGCCACCAGCAGAACCCAGGGGTACACTGAAGCTTTCTTT. Residues: CATSRTQGYTEAFF.

The chain couples TRBV3-1 to TRBJ1-5; D remains unclear. The CDR3 totals 12 residues. V dropped 4 bases and J dropped 5 bases, with 6 bases sitting between them. Looked up from germline, CDR1 is LGHDT and CDR2 is YNNKEL (reference sequence). The CDR3 loop is CASSRKDQPQHF. The CDR3 coding sequence is TGTGCCAGCAGCCGGAAGGATCAGCCCCAGCATTTT.

This clonotype has ten or more counts. The rearrangement joins TRBV4-2 to TRBJ1-2; TRBD1 aligns across 9 bases. The germline CDR1 and CDR2 sequences are LGHNA and YNFKEQ. The CDR3 contains 14 residues. The junction had 8 bases not matched to a gene; V was cut back by 4 bases and J by 8 bases. CDR3 coding DNA: TGTGCCAGCAGCCCCCCCGGGACAGGGCAGGGCTACACCTTC. This sequence encodes CASSPPGTGQGYTF.

This clonotype was seen a handful of times. The chain couples TRBV4-2 to TRBJ2-5, with 11 bases identical to TRBD2. In germline, CDR1 is LGHNA, CDR2 YNFKEQ. This CDR3 region has 16 residues. Trimming removed 4 bases from V and 3 bases from J; junction bases left unmatched: 7. CDR3 sequence: CASSPQLLAGEETQYF. The CDR3 DNA sequence: TGTGCCAGCAGCCCTCAATTACTAGCGGGGGAAGAGACCCAGTACTTC.

This clonotype has at least ten counts. This chain links TRBV6-1 with TRBJ2-4; 8 nucleotides align to TRBD2. This CDR3 is built from 17 residues. In germline, CDR1 is MNHNS, CDR2 SASEGT. The junction had 13 bases not matched to a gene; V was cut back by 7 bases and J by 2 bases. CDR3 DNA: TGTGCCAGCATTGATCGGGGGGGAGGAGAATCCAAAAACATTCAGTACTTC. Its translation: CASIDRGGGESKNIQYF.

This clonotype was counted many times. The genes are TRBV12-3 or TRBV12-4 and TRBJ1-2, with no clear D. CDR3 length: 14 residues. V was pared by 3 bases and J by 6 bases, with 14 bases between. CDR3 nucleotide sequence: TGTGCCAGCAGTTTCGAGGCAACAAGAAATGGCTACACCTTC. Amino acids: CASSFEATRNGYTF.

The V and J genes are TRBV6-1 and TRBJ1-5; the D gene is possibly TRBD1 (5 bases). Germline CDR1 reads MNHNS; CDR2 reads SASEGT. The CDR3 has 15 residues. The germline V and J ends were trimmed by 4 bases and 1 base, with 11 bases remaining between them. The CDR3 here is CASSVQVGSNQPQHF. CDR3 in DNA: TGTGCCAGCAGTGTACAGGTCGGAAGCAATCAGCCCCAGCATTTT.

This clonotype was observed many times. The chain uses TRBV28 and TRBJ2-7, with D tentatively TRBD1 (6 bases). Trimming removed 5 bases from V and 1 base from J, with 18 bases in between. Germline V gene data show CDR1 as MDHEN and CDR2 as SYDVKM. CDR3 length equals 16 residues. DNA of the CDR3: TGTGCCAGCAGTGACTATACAGGGAGTGGATCCTACGAGCAGTACTTC. It specifies CASSDYTGSGSYEQYF.